What follows are 25 T cell receptor beta chains derived from one specimen sequenced in a study of T-cell memory formation after mild COVID-19. MiXCR was run by TCRdb on the 5' RACE reads, yielding one entry per CDR3 protein. The table shows 34,000 or so distinct CDR3 sequences, with approximately 8.3% occurring only once. Sequences were obtained from PBMCs or a T cell subset sorted from them (not recorded which). These TCRs come from a man in his late teens or twenties who had mild COVID-19 (a few samples of this study predate the infection). Cell type and time point are not known.

There are many counts of this clonotype. A junction boundary mismatches the germline segment, possibly from a read error. The V gene is TRBV4-3, the J gene TRBJ1-2, with a tentative D call TRBD1 (5 bases). Germline CDR1 LGHNA, CDR2 YSLEER. This CDR3 is 15 amino acids long. CDR3: CASSQDWGGNSGYTF. The CDR3 bases are TGCGCCAGCAGCCAAGATTGGGGGGGGAACTCTGGCTACACCTTC.

This clonotype was detected many times. The gene calls are TRBV10-3 and TRBJ1-5; 7 bases fit TRBD1. Trimming took 2 bases from V and 6 from J; bases not matched to a gene: 4. Germline V gene data show CDR1 as ENHRY and CDR2 as SYGVKD. CDR3 length: 14 amino acids. CDR3 residues: CAISEDRESQPQHF. The CDR3 DNA is TGTGCCATCAGTGAGGACAGGGAGAGTCAGCCCCAGCATTTT.

This clonotype has a count of ten or more. This sequence joins TRBV6-5 and TRBJ2-1, with D unresolved. The CDR3 consists of 14 residues. Trimming left V 5 bases short and J 4 bases short, with 12 bases between. Per germline, CDR1 MNHEY and CDR2 SVGAGI. CDR3 loop: CASSPARPYNEQFF. The CDR3 DNA reads TGTGCCAGCAGTCCAGCAAGACCGTACAATGAGCAGTTCTTC.

This clonotype appeared many times. CDR3 protein: CASSPRAAANTGELFF. The CDR3 coding sequence is TGTGCCAGCTCACCACGGGCAGCGGCTAACACCGGGGAGCTGTTTTTT. This chain links TRBV18 with TRBJ2-2; a possible D gene is TRBD2 (5 bases). Germline V gene sequence: CDR1 KGHSH, CDR2 LQKENI. V lost 1 base and J 2 bases, leaving 11 bases between the germline ends. The CDR3 has 16 residues.

This clonotype has ten or more counts. This chain links TRBV6-5 with TRBJ2-5, with 9 nucleotides matching TRBD1. J lost 4 bases, V lost 2 bases, and 8 bases had no gene match. Germline CDR1 reads MNHEY; CDR2 reads SVGAGI. There are 16 residues in the CDR3. The CDR3, as DNA: TGTGCCAGCAGTTACCGGACAGGGGAGAGGCCAGAGACCCAGTACTTC. Amino acid sequence: CASSYRTGERPETQYF.

Ten or more counts support this clonotype. The rearrangement joins TRBV20-1 to TRBJ2-3, with D possibly matching TRBD1 (6 bases). There are 16 residues in the CDR3. With 0 bases removed from V and 2 bases from J, the gap between germline ends came to 15 bases. Germline CDR1 DFQATT, CDR2 SNEGSKA (reference sequence). CDR3 sequence reads: CSARDQGHTHTDTQYF. CDR3 nucleotide sequence: TGCAGTGCTAGAGATCAGGGACACACACACACAGATACGCAGTATTTT.

This clonotype was seen many times. The rearrangement joins TRBV23-1 to TRBJ1-5, with no clear D. TRBV23-1 is an ORF, and what it does is uncertain. CDR3 length: 16 residues. V lost 3 bases to trimming and J lost 2 bases, with 14 bases between them. Written as DNA, the CDR3 is TGCGCCAGCAGTCACCTGGACCGGAGGGGCAATCAGCCCCAGCATTTT. It codes for CASSHLDRRGNQPQHF.

This clonotype was observed many times. The chain uses TRBV4-2 and TRBJ2-2; unclear D gene. This CDR3 comprises 13 residues. Trimming stripped 3 bases from V and 7 bases from J, with 9 bases between. Germline V gene lookup returns CDR1 LGHNA and CDR2 YNFKEQ. CDR3 in amino acids: CASSQSGSGELFF. The CDR3 nucleotides are TGTGCCAGCAGCCAGAGTGGCAGCGGGGAGCTGTTTTTT.

The table lists this clonotype with a count of one. This chain connects TRBV6-5 to TRBJ2-1; TRBD1 agrees at 8 bases. Germline CDR1 and CDR2: MNHEY and SVGAGI. The CDR3 is made up of 16 amino acids. The V segment lost 6 bases and the J segment 3 bases; nucleotides outside the gene matches: 10. In nucleotides, the CDR3 is TGTGCCAGCAGGGTGCAGGGACAGGCCATCTACAATGAGCAGTTCTTC. Translation: CASRVQGQAIYNEQFF.

This clonotype was recorded many times. The genes are TRBV5-1 and TRBJ2-3; no firm D call. Between the trimmed V and J ends, which lost 4 bases and 1 base, there was a span of 16 bases. CDR1 is SGHRS, CDR2 YFSETQ, per germline. The CDR3 runs to 16 residues. The chain's CDR3 is CASSQFASRGTDTQYF. DNA for the CDR3: TGCGCCAGCAGCCAATTCGCGAGTAGGGGCACAGATACGCAGTATTTT. Using reference TRBV5-1 and TRBJ2-3 for the parts outside the CDR3, the full variable domain is KAGVTQTPRYLIKTRGQQVTLSCSPISGHRSVSWYQQTPGQGLQFLFEYFSETQRNKGNFPGRFSGRQFSNSRSEMNVSTLELGDSALYLCASSQFASRGTDTQYFGPGTRLTVL.

The chain is built from TRBV3-1 and TRBJ2-7; TRBD1 agrees at 7 bases. Trimming at V came to 3 bases and at J to 5 bases, leaving 4 bases not matched to a gene. The CDR3 length is 13 residues. Germline V lookup: CDR1 LGHDT, CDR2 YNNKEL (reference sequence). CDR3 amino acids: CASSHNDRDEQYV. The CDR3 DNA reads as TGTGCCAGCAGCCATAATGACAGGGACGAGCAGTACGTC.

This clonotype was observed a few times. The gene calls are TRBV15 and TRBJ1-4; 8 bases match TRBD1. Germline CDR1 and CDR2: LNHNV and YYDKDF (reference sequence). CDR3 size: 15 residues. The junction had 9 bases not matched to a gene; V was cut back by 5 bases and J by 7 bases. In DNA form, the CDR3 reads TGTGCCACCAGCTCCGGAGGGACAGGTCGTGAAAAACTGTTTTTT. The encoded protein is CATSSGGTGREKLFF.

The table lists this clonotype with many counts. The chain recombines TRBV12-3 or TRBV12-4 with TRBJ2-1, with a tentative D call TRBD2 (6 bases). The CDR3 is 11 amino acids. Trimming left V 7 bases short and J 9 bases short, with 10 bases between. CDR3 coding DNA: TGTGCCAGCACCCTCGGGAGTGAGCAGTTCTTC. Its translation is CASTLGSEQFF.

This clonotype was recorded many times. V gene TRBV5-1 combines with J gene TRBJ1-6; D perhaps matches TRBD1 (6 bases). From germline, CDR1 is SGHRS and CDR2 YFSETQ. The CDR3 runs 14 residues. Trimming left V 5 bases short and J 9 bases short, with 15 bases between. CDR3 nucleotides: TGCGCCAGCAGTCAGGGGCGAGTAGGTTCACCCCTCCACTTT. Translated: CASSQGRVGSPLHF.

This clonotype was recorded at least ten times. The chain couples TRBV20-1 to TRBJ1-1; D is possibly TRBD1 (6 bases). CDR1 DFQATT and CDR2 SNEGSKA come from the germline V gene (reference sequence). The CDR3 is 12 amino acids. Trimming took off 5 bases at V and 2 bases at J, with 9 bases between the two ends. This CDR3 reads CSAQQGNTEAFF. DNA for the CDR3: TGCAGTGCTCAACAGGGTAACACTGAAGCTTTCTTT.

The sample holds many counts of this clonotype. The V and J genes are TRBV20-1 and TRBJ1-5; D perhaps matches TRBD1 (5 bases). The CDR3 is 15 residues long. V lost 4 bases and J lost 3, with 16 bases in between. Looked up from germline, CDR1 is DFQATT and CDR2 is SNEGSKA (reference sequence). CDR3 in DNA: TGCAGTGCTAAGTCCGGGACGGAATACAATCAGCCCCAGCATTTT. It encodes CSAKSGTEYNQPQHF.

In its sample, this clonotype was seen many times. In DNA, the CDR3 is TGCAGTGCCCTGGCAGGGGGTCGGATTCAGTACTTC. This encodes CSALAGGRIQYF. This chain links TRBV20-1 with TRBJ2-4; 7 bases line up with TRBD1. The CDR3 is made up of 12 amino acids. In germline, CDR1 is DFQATT, CDR2 SNEGSKA (reference sequence). V shed 6 bases, J shed 10 bases, and the junction held 9 bases outside the gene matches.

There are many counts of this clonotype. The chain joins TRBV10-3 to TRBJ1-1; D gene uncertain. V lost 0 bases and J 0 bases, leaving 11 bases between the germline ends. The CDR3 spans 16 residues. Germline V lookup: CDR1 ENHRY, CDR2 SYGVKD. CDR3 in amino acids: CAISESRTAMNTEAFF. The CDR3 DNA reads as TGTGCCATCAGTGAGTCGCGGACGGCAATGAACACTGAAGCTTTCTTT.

This clonotype was counted between two and nine times. The chain uses TRBV2 and TRBJ1-5; D gene unclear. V lost 3 bases to trimming and J lost 7 bases, with 16 bases between them. The CDR3 has 15 amino acids. Germline-derived CDR1 and CDR2 are SNHLY and FYNNEI. The CDR3 nucleotides are TGTGCCAGCAGTGATGCAACAGATCCTTACCAGCCCCAGCATTTT. Translating gives CASSDATDPYQPQHF.

This clonotype is deemed medium-sized. V is TRBV4-1 and J is TRBJ1-2; D is undetermined. In germline, CDR1 is MGHRA, CDR2 YSYEKL. CDR3 size: 16 residues. Trimming pared 3 bases from V and 0 bases from J, leaving 14 bases between. The CDR3 region is CASSQPTRRSNYGYTF. CDR3 nucleotide sequence: TGCGCCAGCAGCCAGCCAACCAGGAGATCTAACTATGGCTACACCTTC.

This clonotype was observed at least ten times. This sequence joins TRBV9 and TRBJ2-4, with TRBD2 matching over 8 bases. The CDR3 has 15 residues. The trim removed 0 bases at V and 6 bases at J, leaving 5 bases unmatched. Per germline, CDR1 SGDLS and CDR2 YYNGEE. Here the CDR3 DNA reads TGTGCCAGCAGCGTAGGGGTAGCGGGGCTAAACATTCAGTACTTC. It encodes CASSVGVAGLNIQYF.

The chain has TRBV27 and TRBJ2-5, with D unresolved. The V and J ends lost 0 bases and 5 bases respectively, with 10 bases between them. This CDR3 contains 14 residues. CDR1 and CDR2 (germline): MNHEY, SMNVEV (reference sequence). The CDR3 DNA follows: TGTGCCAGCAGTTTATCTTTTTTTTCGGAGACCCAGTACTTC. This gives the protein CASSLSFFSETQYF.

This clonotype has just a few counts. The chain is built from TRBV6-2 or TRBV6-3 and TRBJ2-7; D assignment may be TRBD1 or TRBD2 (6 bases each). Trimming pared 6 bases from V and 9 bases from J, leaving 21 bases between. The germline V gene encodes CDR1 MNHEY and CDR2 SVGEGT. The CDR3 extends over 14 amino acids. The CDR3 protein is CASRPEGGPVGQYV. The CDR3 DNA reads as TGTGCCAGCAGACCCGAAGGGGGGCCCGTCGGGCAGTACGTC.

This clonotype was counted many times. The rearrangement links TRBV7-9 to TRBJ2-3; TRBD2 agrees at 9 bases. V lost 1 base, J lost 8 bases, and 4 bases stayed unmatched. CDR1 and CDR2 from the germline V gene are SEHNR and FQNEAQ (reference sequence). This CDR3 contains 14 residues. CDR3 region: CASSLGTSVGTQYF. The CDR3 DNA is TGTGCCAGCAGCTTAGGGACTAGCGTCGGTACGCAGTATTTT.

This clonotype occurred a few times. The chain recombines TRBV10-3 with TRBJ2-2; 13 nucleotides agree with TRBD2. V dropped 8 bases and J dropped 5; count of bases not matched to a gene: 8. The CDR3 contains 16 residues. Germline-derived CDR1 and CDR2 are ENHRY and SYGVKD. CDR3 sequence (DNA): TGTGCCATCGCCACGGGACTAGCGGGGAGGACCGGGGAGCTGTTTTTT. Encoded protein: CAIATGLAGRTGELFF.